This T cell receptor beta chain originates from a study of T cells after posttransplantation cyclophosphamide. Data came from immunoSEQ multiplex PCR; TCRdb stores just in-frame clones and leaves some out. The data show around 66,000 clones, around 95% seen once. Germline V gives CDR1 SGHRS, CDR2 YFSETQ. V shed 2 bases, J shed 5 bases, and the junction held 3 bases outside the gene matches. CDR3 size: 13 residues. The genes are TRBV5-1 and TRBJ2-5, with 7 bases matching TRBD2. This clonotype originated in a woman between 25 and 40 years old in good health and a related stem cell transplant donor. The sequenced material came from PBMCs. The CDR3 sequence is CASSFASGETQYF. CDR3 DNA: TGCGCCAGCAGCTTTGCTAGCGGTGAGACCCAGTACTTC.